This TCR beta chain was documented in a study of blood T cell repertoires in COVID-19. The CDR3 has 14 residues. V lost 3 bases to trimming and J lost 2 bases, with 10 bases between them. Germline values: CDR1 MNHEY, CDR2 SMNVEV (reference sequence). Recovery among Cohort 3 donors was established by two negative PCRs, clearance, or symptom resolution. Measured with immunoSEQ multiplex PCR; TCRdb has only the in-frame clones, and not every one. There are hundreds of thousands of clones in the sample; about four fifths occur only once, and roughly 3.5% lies in the top ten. About this clone itself: Other DNA sequences from this sample encode an identical CDR3 as well.

The specimen sequenced was PBMCs or T cells enriched from blood (not recorded which). The sequence came from a woman aged 55-75 years who had recovered from COVID-19. The rearrangement links TRBV27 to TRBJ1-1, with D possibly matching TRBD1 (5 bases). In DNA, the CDR3 is TGTGCCAGCAGTTTGGGGCAGACAAACACTGAAGCTTTCTTT. Residues: CASSLGQTNTEAFF.